This T cell receptor beta chain originates from a study of shared clonotypes between healthy human individuals. As defined, naive CD8 cells were CD45RO-negative and positively selected for CCR7, with terminally differentiated effector memory CD45RA+ cells excluded. TCRdb keeps only in-frame clones here, not all; method: immunoSEQ multiplex PCR. The sample holds 630,000 or so clones; more than 95% are singletons and the top ten take approximately 0.3%. Germline CDR1 and CDR2: SGHTA and FQGNSA. This CDR3 is built from 15 residues. V lost 6 bases to trimming and J lost 3 bases; unmatched junction nucleotides: 6.

Sequenced input: naive CD8+ T cells sorted from blood. The chain is built from TRBV7-2 and TRBJ2-3, with 10 bases aligning to TRBD2. The sequence was collected from a man aged 30 to 45 in good health. CDR3 bases: TGTGCCAGCAGACCCGGGACTAGCGTAACAGATACGCAGTATTTT. Translation gives CASRPGTSVTDTQYF.